The source of this T cell receptor beta chain is a study of T cell changes during pregnancy in multiple sclerosis. The J segment lost 7 bases and the V segment lost 3 bases, leaving 10 bases of the junction unmatched. The CDR3 extends over 15 amino acids. Germline V gene sequence: CDR1 SGHAT, CDR2 FQDESV (reference sequence). TCRdb keeps only in-frame clones here, not all; method: immunoSEQ multiplex PCR. The sample has some 140,000 clones, about 95% seen once; the top ten hold about 0.45%. The sample consisted of peripheral blood, taken after pregnancy. The clonotype was recovered from a female donor with multiple sclerosis, enrolled in a pregnancy study. This sequence joins TRBV11-1 and TRBJ2-7; 9 bases map to TRBD2. This CDR3 reads CASSLAGGPYGEQYF. The CDR3 DNA reads as TGTGCCAGCAGCTTGGCGGGAGGGCCATATGGAGAGCAGTACTTC.